Listed below are T cell receptor beta chains from one sample, sequenced in a study of blood T cells in healthy people across ages. TCRdb independently ran MiXCR on the 5' RACE reads; one entry per CDR3 protein. The sample lists about 1.4 million distinct CDR3 sequences, 45% to 70% occurring once. Sequencing input: blood. These receptors all come from a young man in good health. The CDR3 runs from the conserved cysteine through the conserved F or W. A D gene is named only where the DNA matches it firmly. Expanded clones are given a class, and other clones once, few, many or no size at all.

d_call	j_call	clone_size	v_call	cdr3_nt	cdr3_aa
TRBD2	TRBJ2-7	NA	TRBV5-1	TGCGCCAGCAGCCCTGCGCCGGGGACTAGCGGGAGGAATGAGCAGTACTTC	CASSPAPGTSGRNEQYF
NA	TRBJ2-7	once	TRBV10-1	TGCGCCAGCAGTGAGTCTAGCTGGGAACAGAAGTCGGGTGAGCAGTACTTC	CASSESSWEQKSGEQYF
NA	TRBJ2-7	once	TRBV12-5	TGTGCTAGTGGTTTGTTAAGGGATCTATCCGAGCAGTACTTC	CASGLLRDLSEQYF
NA	TRBJ1-3	NA	TRBV11-2	TGTGCCAGCAGCTCCTTCGACACCTCCTCTGGAAACACCATATATTTT	CASSSFDTSSGNTIYF
TRBD2	TRBJ2-1	NA	TRBV4-3	TGCGCCAGCAGCCAAGCCGGGACTAGCGGGTTAAATGAGCAGTTCTTC	CASSQAGTSGLNEQFF
NA	TRBJ2-3	NA	TRBV12-3/TRBV12-4	TGTGCCAGCAGTTTAGAAGGGACACTGGTAGATACGCAGTATTTT	CASSLEGTLVDTQYF
NA	TRBJ2-2	NA	TRBV6-6	TGTGCCAGCAGTTACCCCAATGGGGGGTTGAACACCGGGGAACTGTTTTTT	CASSYPNGGLNTGELFF
TRBD2	TRBJ2-3	NA	TRBV15	TGTGCCACCTCGGAACTAGCGGGGCCCACAGATACGCAGTATTTT	CATSELAGPTDTQYF
TRBD1	TRBJ2-6	NA	TRBV6-2/TRBV6-3	TGTGCCAGCAGTTCGAGGGGGCCCGGGGCCAACGTCCTGACTTTC	CASSSRGPGANVLTF
NA	TRBJ2-3	NA	TRBV7-9	TGTGCCAGCGCCCTGGGACCAGATACGCAGTATTTT	CASALGPDTQYF
TRBD2	TRBJ2-5	few	TRBV9	TGTGCCAGCAGCCCCCGTAGCTACGGGGGGGGGACCCAGTACTTC	CASSPRSYGGGTQYF
NA	TRBJ1-4	NA	TRBV5-1	TGCGCCAGCAGCTTGGCCGGAGGACAGCTTAATGAAAAACTGTTTTTT	CASSLAGGQLNEKLFF
NA	TRBJ2-7	NA	TRBV2	TGTGCCAGCAGTGGTACAGGGCCCTCCTACGAGCAGTACTTC	CASSGTGPSYEQYF
TRBD1	TRBJ1-5	NA	TRBV7-2	TGTGCCAGCAGCTCCCGCGGCGCAGGGGGAGGGAATCGGCCCCAGCATTTT	CASSSRGAGGGNRPQHF
NA	TRBJ2-3	once	TRBV4-1	TGCGCCAGCAGCCAATCTCAACTCTCCACAGATACGCAGTATTTT	CASSQSQLSTDTQYF
TRBD2	TRBJ2-5	NA	TRBV20-1	TGCAGTGCTAGAACCGGACTAGCGGGAGGGCCCAGAGAGGCCCAGTACTTC	CSARTGLAGGPREAQYF
TRBD1	TRBJ2-1	NA	TRBV6-1	TGTGCCAGCATCGGGACAGGGGTCGACTACAATGAGCAGTTCTTC	CASIGTGVDYNEQFF
TRBD2	TRBJ2-3	NA	TRBV12-3/TRBV12-4	TGTGCCAGCAGCCCCCGTCGGGGGGTGGATACGCAGTATTTT	CASSPRRGVDTQYF
TRBD1	TRBJ2-7	NA	TRBV6-4	TGTGCCACCCCTTATTTTTCCGGGACAGGGGACGAGCAGTACTTC	CATPYFSGTGDEQYF
NA	TRBJ2-1	NA	TRBV5-1	TGCGCCAGCAAAGGGGGGGCAAATGAGCAGTTCTTC	CASKGGANEQFF
TRBD2	TRBJ2-7	few	TRBV12-5	TGTGCTAGTGGCTGGGCGGTAGGACTAGCGAGCTACGAGCAGTACTTC	CASGWAVGLASYEQYF
NA	TRBJ2-7	NA	TRBV29-1	TGCAGCGTTAAAGGGCAGTCCTACGAGCAGTACTTC	CSVKGQSYEQYF
NA	TRBJ2-1	NA	TRBV7-9	TGTGCCAGCAGCCCCGGTGGAGGTGGGCAGTTCTTC	CASSPGGGGQFF
NA	TRBJ1-6	NA	TRBV4-1	TGCGCCAGCAGCCAAGGAACGGGGTCCTATAATTCACCCCTCCACTTT	CASSQGTGSYNSPLHF
NA	TRBJ2-7	NA	TRBV6-2/TRBV6-3	TGTGCCAGCAGTAATCCCGGAACCTACGAGCAGTACTTC	CASSNPGTYEQYF
NA	TRBJ2-1	NA	TRBV4-1	TGCGCCAGCAGCCAAAAGGACTCCGAAGTCGATGAGCAGTTCTTC	CASSQKDSEVDEQFF
TRBD2	TRBJ2-7	NA	TRBV6-2/TRBV6-3	TGTGCCAGCAGTTACCCGCTCTCGGGGGGCTACGAGCAGTACTTC	CASSYPLSGGYEQYF
NA	TRBJ1-3	NA	TRBV9	TGTGCCAGCAGCGTAAGCGAGGGGGAGGGAAACACCATATATTTT	CASSVSEGEGNTIYF
TRBD2	TRBJ2-2	NA	TRBV4-1	TGCGCCAGCAGCGCCCTAGCGGGGGGAACCGATGGCACCGGGGAGCTGTTTTTT	CASSALAGGTDGTGELFF
NA	TRBJ1-1	NA	TRBV5-1	TGCGCCAGCAGCTCCCCAGGGGCTAACACTGAAGCTTTCTTT	CASSSPGANTEAFF
NA	TRBJ2-7	few	TRBV4-2	TGTGCCAGCAGCCAATACTGGACGGGTGAGCAGTACTTC	CASSQYWTGEQYF
NA	TRBJ2-3	once	TRBV21-1	TGTGCCAGCAGCAAACGACTCGGCGGGGATACGCAGTATTTT	CASSKRLGGDTQYF
NA	TRBJ2-5	NA	TRBV20-1	TGCAGTGCTCTCAGGGGGGCTGGGGGTTTCCGGGAGACCCAGTACTTC	CSALRGAGGFRETQYF
TRBD1	TRBJ1-4	few	TRBV3-1	TGTGCCAGCAGCCTCCGCCCAGACAGGGAAGAAAAACTGTTTTTT	CASSLRPDREEKLFF